Below, 27 T cell receptor beta chains from the same sample are listed, as sequenced in a study of Ad26.COV2.S vaccination and SARS-CoV-2 variants. Method: immunoSEQ multiplex PCR; TCRdb's copy keeps in-frame clones and lacks some. The table includes around 450,000 clones, roughly 90% detected once. Treatment given: around 19 received Ad26.COV2.S at low or high dose, single or two shots; about 5 received placebo; per-sample allocation not given. Sampling was performed 63 days after the first vaccine or placebo injection. The starting material was peripheral blood, obtained in a trial of Ad26.COV2.S vaccine versus placebo. Receptors originate from a person aged 18-60 years who received the Ad26.COV2.S COVID-19 vaccine or a placebo.

V gene TRBV10-1 combines with J gene TRBJ2-3; D could derive from TRBD1 or TRBD2 (5 bases each). The ends were cut back, 6 bases at V and 2 bases at J, with 12 bases in the middle. Germline V CDR1 and CDR2: WNHNN, SYGVQD (reference sequence). The CDR3 has 14 residues. The CDR3 DNA reads TGCGCCAGCAGCCCTGGGGGAAACACAGATACGCAGTATTTT. Protein product: CASSPGGNTDTQYF.

This rearrangement joins TRBV7-9 to TRBJ2-7; TRBD1 might be the D (5 bases). Germline V gene data show CDR1 as SEHNR and CDR2 as FQNEAQ (reference sequence). With 0 bases removed from V and 0 bases from J, the gap between germline ends came to 9 bases. This CDR3 has 15 residues. The CDR3 region is CASSLARGPSYEQYF. DNA for the CDR3: TGTGCCAGCAGCTTAGCAAGGGGCCCCTCCTACGAGCAGTACTTC.

The V call is TRBV4-3, the J call TRBJ2-5; no definite D call. V was clipped by 1 base and J by 0 bases, with 12 bases between them. The CDR3 is 16 amino acids. CDR1 and CDR2 (germline): LGHNA, YSLEER. The CDR3, as DNA: TGCGCCAGCAGCCAAGTGATAGGGTCTTACCAAGAGACCCAGTACTTC. Protein sequence: CASSQVIGSYQETQYF.

The chain recombines TRBV7-9 with TRBJ2-7; unclear D gene. The CDR3 contains 13 residues. V was clipped by 5 bases and J by 0 bases, with 8 bases between them. The germline gives CDR1 SEHNR, CDR2 FQNEAQ (reference sequence). CDR3 sequence (DNA): TGTGCCAGCAGCCACCCCAGCTCCTACGAGCAGTACTTC. It encodes CASSHPSSYEQYF.

The CDR3 reads CASSFPGTTNSPLHF. CDR3 DNA sequence: TGTGCCAGCAGCTTCCCGGGGACTACTAATTCACCCCTCCACTTT. The gene calls are TRBV6-6 and TRBJ1-6, with TRBD1 as a possible D gene (5 bases). Trimming shortened V by 6 bases and J by 6 bases, and 15 bases separated the two germline ends. CDR3 length equals 15 residues. Germline CDR1 is MNHNY and CDR2 is SVGAGI (reference sequence).

This sequence joins TRBV5-1 and TRBJ2-1, with 9 bases lining up with TRBD2. The CDR3 consists of 14 residues. Trimming removed 2 bases from V and 10 bases from J; junction bases left unmatched: 7. CDR1 and CDR2 from the germline V gene are SGHRS and YFSETQ. The CDR3 bases are TGCGCCAGCAGCTTCGCGGGGGGGCCAAACGAGCAGTTCTTC. This sequence encodes CASSFAGGPNEQFF.

This chain joins TRBV9 and TRBJ2-3, with 13 bases identical to TRBD2. The V and J ends lost 0 bases and 6 bases, in that order; junction bases with no gene match: 4. Germline values: CDR1 SGDLS, CDR2 YYNGEE. This CDR3 has 16 amino acids. The CDR3 DNA reads TGTGCCAGCAGCGTAGAACTAGCGGGGGGGCCTGATACGCAGTATTTT. Translated: CASSVELAGGPDTQYF. The whole variable domain, filled in from reference TRBV9 and TRBJ2-3, reads DSGVTQTPKHLITATGQRVTLRCSPRSGDLSVYWYQQSLDQGLQFLIQYYNGEERAKGNILERFSAQQFPDLHSELNLSSLELGDSALYFCASSVELAGGPDTQYFGPGTRLTVL.

This chain links TRBV5-1 with TRBJ1-1; maybe TRBD1 (5 bases). V gave up 4 bases and J gave up 8 bases, with 15 bases separating them. The CDR3 length is 13 residues. Germline V CDR1 and CDR2: SGHRS, YFSETQ. The CDR3, as DNA: TGCGCCAGCAGCAGAACAGGAGGGTACGAAGCTTTCTTT. Its translation is CASSRTGGYEAFF.

The genes are TRBV7-2 and TRBJ1-1; D not resolved. The CDR3 is made up of 13 amino acids. V dropped 2 bases and J dropped 3 bases, with 7 bases sitting between them. Germline lookup yields CDR1 SGHTA and CDR2 FQGNSA. For the CDR3, the DNA is TGTGCCAGCAGCTTAAGTCTAGACACTGAAGCTTTCTTT. This translates into CASSLSLDTEAFF.

This clone showed up just a few times. The J gene is TRBJ2-7, the V gene TRBV12-2. TRBV12-2 is a documented pseudogene. The CDR3 runs to 11 residues. The DNA of the CDR3 is TGTGCAAGGGGGGTTTCCTACGAGCAGTACTTC. Residues: CARGVSYEQYF.

V gene TRBV7-3 combines with J gene TRBJ2-2; maybe TRBD2 (6 bases). The CDR3 is 16 residues long. V shed 8 bases and J shed 3 bases, with 19 bases lying between them. CDR1 is SGHTA and CDR2 is FQGTGA in the germline V gene. The DNA for the CDR3 is TGTGCCAGCCCCGTAATTGCGGGGACCTACACCGGGGAGCTGTTTTTT. Protein: CASPVIAGTYTGELFF. Using reference TRBV7-3 and TRBJ2-2 for the parts outside the CDR3, the full variable domain is GAGVSQTPSNKVTEKGKYVELRCDPISGHTALYWYRQSLGQGPEFLIYFQGTGAADDSGLPNDRFFAVRPEGSVSTLKIQRTERGDSAVYLCASPVIAGTYTGELFFGEGSRLTVL.

The CDR3 loop is CASSQSGAETQYF. The CDR3 DNA follows: TGTGCCAGCAGCCAAAGCGGGGCTGAGACCCAGTACTTC. The chain joins TRBV6-4 to TRBJ2-5; TRBD2 matches at 7 bases. The CDR3 has 13 amino acids. CDR1 and CDR2 (germline): MRHNA, SNTAGT. V lost 6 bases and J lost 5; bases outside the gene matches: 6.

The chain combines TRBV19 with TRBJ2-2; D not certain. Germline CDR1 reads LNHDA; CDR2 reads SQIVND (reference sequence). Trimming pared 0 bases from V and 5 bases from J, leaving 10 bases between. This CDR3 has 15 residues. The chain's CDR3 is CASSIDPLDTGELFF. CDR3 sequence (DNA): TGTGCCAGTAGTATAGATCCCTTAGATACCGGGGAGCTGTTTTTT.

This chain connects TRBV18 to TRBJ2-5; 9 positions agree with TRBD2. The CDR3 has 13 amino acids. The germline gives CDR1 KGHSH, CDR2 LQKENI. V dropped 5 bases and J dropped 5; count of bases not matched to a gene: 3. The CDR3 spells CASSNSGGETQYF. Written as DNA, the CDR3 is TGTGCCAGCTCAAACAGCGGGGGGGAGACCCAGTACTTC.

The CDR3 DNA reads as TGTGCCAGCAGCCTAGGAACTAGGAACACCGGGGAGCTGTTTTTT. This sequence encodes CASSLGTRNTGELFF. This rearrangement joins TRBV5-4 to TRBJ2-2, with a possible D match to TRBD2 (5 bases). V was clipped by 4 bases and J by 1 base, with 11 bases between them. The CDR3 has 15 amino acids. CDR1 is SGHNT, CDR2 YYREEE, per germline (reference sequence).

The V call is TRBV5-1, the J call TRBJ2-7, with 7 nucleotides matching TRBD1. Germline CDR1 and CDR2: SGHRS and YFSETQ. J lost 5 bases, V lost 4 bases, and 6 bases had no gene match. The CDR3 runs 13 residues. Here the CDR3 reads CASSPPDRDEQYF. In DNA, the CDR3 is TGCGCCAGCAGCCCACCTGACAGGGACGAGCAGTACTTC.

Only a few counts were recorded for this clone. The CDR3 sequence: CASSPETGLIYEQYF. The CDR3 DNA reads TGCGCCAGCAGCCCCGAGACAGGGTTGATCTACGAGCAGTACTTC. The rearrangement uses TRBV5-1 and TRBJ2-7; the match to TRBD1 covers 7 bases. The J segment lost 3 bases and the V segment lost 4 bases, leaving 10 bases of the junction unmatched. The CDR3 has 15 amino acids. Germline CDR1 is SGHRS and CDR2 is YFSETQ.

J is TRBJ1-1 and V is TRBV19; D is uncertain. The CDR3 contains 12 residues. CDR1 LNHDA and CDR2 SQIVND come from the germline V gene (reference sequence). Trimming pared 6 bases from V and 2 bases from J, leaving 7 bases between. The CDR3 sequence: CASRGFNTEAFF. The DNA of the CDR3 is TGTGCCAGTAGGGGCTTCAACACTGAAGCTTTCTTT.

This chain uses TRBV6-2 or TRBV6-3 with TRBJ2-2; 7 bases are shared with TRBD1. Per germline, CDR1 MNHEY and CDR2 SVGEGT. This CDR3 has 17 residues. V shed 4 bases and J 0 bases; nucleotides not matched to a gene: 8. CDR3 sequence reads: CASSSLGQAANTGELFF. Written as DNA, the CDR3 is TGTGCCAGCAGTTCCCTTGGACAGGCAGCGAACACCGGGGAGCTGTTTTTT.

The CDR3 sequence is CASSSSSGGAGDTQYF. CDR3 bases: TGTGCCAGCAGCTCGTCTAGCGGGGGGGCCGGTGATACGCAGTATTTT. The J gene is TRBJ2-3, the V gene TRBV7-2; 12 bases agree with TRBD2. CDR3 length equals 16 residues. The ends lost 4 bases at V and 6 bases at J; junction bases unmatched: 8. Germline-derived CDR1 and CDR2 are SGHTA and FQGNSA.

This chain connects TRBV5-1 to TRBJ2-3; no definite D call. Trimming removed 0 bases at V and 1 base at J, with 3 bases between. This CDR3 region has 13 residues. Germline V lookup: CDR1 SGHRS, CDR2 YFSETQ. In DNA form, the CDR3 reads TGCGCCAGCAGCTTGGTAGGCACAGATACGCAGTATTTT. This sequence encodes CASSLVGTDTQYF.

The rearrangement uses TRBV6-6 and TRBJ1-1; D not resolved. V lost 5 bases to trimming and J lost 0 bases, with 19 bases between them. Germline V gene data show CDR1 as MNHNY and CDR2 as SVGAGI (reference sequence). The CDR3 is 17 amino acids. The CDR3 region is CASSPRQGSALNTEAFF. The CDR3 DNA reads as TGTGCCAGCAGTCCCCGACAAGGAAGCGCCTTGAACACTGAAGCTTTCTTT.

The rearrangement uses TRBV28 and TRBJ2-2; TRBD2 matches 15 bases. The CDR3 consists of 17 residues. After removal of 4 bases from V and 6 bases from J, the junction contained 6 bases not matched to a gene. The V gene's germline CDR1 is MDHEN and CDR2 SYDVKM. CDR3 DNA sequence: TGTGCCAGCAGTTGGGGACTAGCGGGGGGCGGCCCCGGGGAGCTGTTTTTT. This translates into CASSWGLAGGGPGELFF.

The rearrangement joins TRBV24-1 to TRBJ2-5, with TRBD1 matching 9 bases. This CDR3 region has 15 residues. The J segment lost 3 bases and the V segment lost 0 bases, leaving 1 base of the junction unmatched. The germline gives CDR1 KGHDR, CDR2 SFDVKD. CDR3 in amino acids: CATSDLGDREETQYF. The CDR3 DNA reads as TGTGCCACCAGTGATTTGGGGGACAGGGAAGAGACCCAGTACTTC.

This chain uses TRBV19 with TRBJ1-2; 7 bases agree with TRBD1. Germline V CDR1 and CDR2: LNHDA, SQIVND (reference sequence). The CDR3 extends over 15 amino acids. V gave up 1 base and J gave up 2 bases; unmatched junction bases: 4. The CDR3 DNA reads as TGTGCCAGTAGTATAGCCAGACAGGGAAACTATGGCTACACCTTC. It translates to CASSIARQGNYGYTF.

The chain is built from TRBV7-9 and TRBJ2-7; 10 bases are shared with TRBD1. V trimming: 5 bases; J trimming: 6 bases; junction bases outside the gene matches: 7. Germline V gene sequence: CDR1 SEHNR, CDR2 FQNEAQ (reference sequence). CDR3 size: 14 residues. The CDR3 loop reads CASSPDRGQGEQYF. For the CDR3, the DNA is TGTGCCAGCAGCCCCGACAGGGGGCAAGGCGAGCAGTACTTC. The full variable domain, rest sourced from reference TRBV7-9 and TRBJ2-7, is DTGVSQNPRHKITKRGQNVTFRCDPISEHNRLYWYRQTLGQGPEFLTYFQNEAQLEKSRLLSDRFSAERPKGSFSTLEIQRTEQGDSAMYLCASSPDRGQGEQYFGPGTRLTVT.

This chain uses TRBV19 with TRBJ2-2, with D unclear. The CDR3 is made up of 13 amino acids. Trimming took 7 bases from V and 3 from J, leaving 9 bases between them. Germline assignment: CDR1 LNHDA and CDR2 SQIVND (reference sequence). CDR3 region: CASIRTDTGELFF. DNA for the CDR3: TGTGCCAGTATTCGGACCGACACCGGGGAGCTGTTTTTT.